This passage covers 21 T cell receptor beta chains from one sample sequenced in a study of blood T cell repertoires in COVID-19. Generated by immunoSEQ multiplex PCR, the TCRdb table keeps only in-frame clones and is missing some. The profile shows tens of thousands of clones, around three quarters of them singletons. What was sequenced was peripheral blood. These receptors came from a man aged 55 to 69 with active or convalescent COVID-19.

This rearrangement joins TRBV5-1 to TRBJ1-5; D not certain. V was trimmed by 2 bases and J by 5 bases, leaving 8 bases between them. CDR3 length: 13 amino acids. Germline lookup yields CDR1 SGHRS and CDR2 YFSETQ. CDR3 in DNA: TGCGCCAGCAGCTTACGGGGTCATCAGCCCCAGCATTTT. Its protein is CASSLRGHQPQHF.

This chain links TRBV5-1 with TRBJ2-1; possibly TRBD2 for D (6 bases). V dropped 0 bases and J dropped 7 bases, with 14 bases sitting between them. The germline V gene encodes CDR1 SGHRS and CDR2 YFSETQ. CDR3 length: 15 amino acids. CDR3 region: CASSLEGGPGNEQFF. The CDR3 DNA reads TGCGCCAGCAGCTTGGAAGGAGGGCCAGGAAATGAGCAGTTCTTC.

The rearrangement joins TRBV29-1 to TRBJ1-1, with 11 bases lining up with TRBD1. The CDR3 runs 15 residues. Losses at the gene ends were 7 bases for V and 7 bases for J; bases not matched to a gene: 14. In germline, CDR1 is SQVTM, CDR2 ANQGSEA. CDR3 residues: CSASKGTGGMIEAFF. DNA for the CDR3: TGCAGCGCCAGTAAGGGGACAGGGGGTATGATTGAAGCTTTCTTT.

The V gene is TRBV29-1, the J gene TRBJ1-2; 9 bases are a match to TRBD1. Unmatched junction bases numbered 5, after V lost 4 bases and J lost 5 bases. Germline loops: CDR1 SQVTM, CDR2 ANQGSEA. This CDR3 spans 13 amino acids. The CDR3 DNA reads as TGCAGCGTTGGGGACAGGGAGTGGTATGGCTACACCTTC. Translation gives CSVGDREWYGYTF.

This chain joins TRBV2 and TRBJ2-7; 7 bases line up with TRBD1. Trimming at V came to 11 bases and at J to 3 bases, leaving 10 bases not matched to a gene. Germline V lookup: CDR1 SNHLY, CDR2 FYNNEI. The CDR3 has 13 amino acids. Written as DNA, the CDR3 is TGTGCCTCACGGACAGGTGCTGACTACGAGCAGTACTTC. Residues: CASRTGADYEQYF. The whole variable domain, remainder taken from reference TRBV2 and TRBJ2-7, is EPEVTQTPSHQVTQMGQEVILRCVPISNHLYFYWYRQILGQKVEFLVSFYNNEISEKSEIFDDQFSVERPDGSNFTLKIRSTKLEDSAMYFCASRTGADYEQYFGPGTRLTVT.

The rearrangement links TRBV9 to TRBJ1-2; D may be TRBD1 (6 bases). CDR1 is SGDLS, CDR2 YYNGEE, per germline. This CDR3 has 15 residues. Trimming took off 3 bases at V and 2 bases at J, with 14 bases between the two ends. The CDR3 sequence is CASSADYGTNYGYTF. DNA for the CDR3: TGTGCCAGCAGCGCCGACTACGGGACAAACTATGGCTACACCTTC.

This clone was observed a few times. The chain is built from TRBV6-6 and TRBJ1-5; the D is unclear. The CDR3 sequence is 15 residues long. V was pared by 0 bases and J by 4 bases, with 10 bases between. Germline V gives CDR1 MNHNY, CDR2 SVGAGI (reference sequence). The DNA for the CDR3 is TGTGCCAGCAGTTACTCTTCGGGTCCAAATCAGCCCCAGCATTTT. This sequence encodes CASSYSSGPNQPQHF.

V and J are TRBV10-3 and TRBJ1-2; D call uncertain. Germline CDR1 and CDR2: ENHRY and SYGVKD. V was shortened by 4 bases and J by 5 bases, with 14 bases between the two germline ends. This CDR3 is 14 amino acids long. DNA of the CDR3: TGTGCCATCAGTGCTATATCTTGGGAGTATGGCTACACCTTC. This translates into CAISAISWEYGYTF.

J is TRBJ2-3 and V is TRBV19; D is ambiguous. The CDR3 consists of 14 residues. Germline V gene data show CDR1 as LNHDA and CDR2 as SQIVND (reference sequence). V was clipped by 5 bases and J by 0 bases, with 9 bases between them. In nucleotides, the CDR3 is TGTGCCAGTAGTTTCGACAAAAGCACAGATACGCAGTATTTT. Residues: CASSFDKSTDTQYF.

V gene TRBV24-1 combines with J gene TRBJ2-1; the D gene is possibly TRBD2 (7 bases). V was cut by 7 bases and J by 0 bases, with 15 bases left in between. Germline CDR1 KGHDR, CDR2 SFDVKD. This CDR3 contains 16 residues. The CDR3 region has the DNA TGTGCCACCAGAGGGGGAGGGGGGGACTCCTACAATGAGCAGTTCTTC. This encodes CATRGGGGDSYNEQFF.

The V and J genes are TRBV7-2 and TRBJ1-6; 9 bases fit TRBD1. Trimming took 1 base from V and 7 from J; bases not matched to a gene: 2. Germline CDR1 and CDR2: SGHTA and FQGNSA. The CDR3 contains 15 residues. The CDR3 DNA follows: TGTGCCAGCAGCTTAGTACAGGGGGCAAATTCACCCCTCCACTTT. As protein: CASSLVQGANSPLHF.

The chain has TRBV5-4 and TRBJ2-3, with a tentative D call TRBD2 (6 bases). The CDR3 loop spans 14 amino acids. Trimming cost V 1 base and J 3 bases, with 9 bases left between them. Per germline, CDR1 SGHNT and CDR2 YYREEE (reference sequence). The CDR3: CASSLSRETDTQYF. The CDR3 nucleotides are TGTGCCAGCAGCTTGAGTCGGGAGACAGATACGCAGTATTTT.

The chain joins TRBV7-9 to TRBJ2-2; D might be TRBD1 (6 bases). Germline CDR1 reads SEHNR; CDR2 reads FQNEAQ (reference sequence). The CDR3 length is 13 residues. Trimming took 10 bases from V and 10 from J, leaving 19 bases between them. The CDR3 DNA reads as TGTGCCACCCCGGGAACAGGGCAAGAGGAGCTGTTTTTT. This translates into CATPGTGQEELFF.

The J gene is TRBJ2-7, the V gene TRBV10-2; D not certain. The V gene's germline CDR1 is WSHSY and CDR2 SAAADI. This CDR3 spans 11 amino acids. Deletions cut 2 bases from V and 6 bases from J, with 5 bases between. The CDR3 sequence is CASSENLEQYF. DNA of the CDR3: TGCGCCAGCAGTGAGAATCTCGAGCAGTACTTC.

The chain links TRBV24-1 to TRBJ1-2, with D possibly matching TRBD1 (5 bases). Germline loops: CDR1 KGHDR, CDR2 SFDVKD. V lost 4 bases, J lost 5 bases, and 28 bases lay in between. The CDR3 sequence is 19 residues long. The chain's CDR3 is CATSERYFKPGRDFYGYTF. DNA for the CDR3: TGTGCCACCAGTGAACGTTATTTTAAACCGGGACGGGACTTTTATGGCTACACCTTC.

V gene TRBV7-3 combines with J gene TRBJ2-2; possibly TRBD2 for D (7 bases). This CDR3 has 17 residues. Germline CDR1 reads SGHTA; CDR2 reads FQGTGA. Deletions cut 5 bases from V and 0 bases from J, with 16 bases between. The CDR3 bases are TGTGCCAGCAGCCCGCGTGGGGGGGCGACGAACACCGGGGAGCTGTTTTTT. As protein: CASSPRGGATNTGELFF.

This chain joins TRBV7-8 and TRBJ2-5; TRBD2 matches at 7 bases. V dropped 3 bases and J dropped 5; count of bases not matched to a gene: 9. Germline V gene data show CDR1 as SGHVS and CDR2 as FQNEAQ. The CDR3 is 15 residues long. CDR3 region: CASSFLRGTGETQYF. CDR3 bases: TGTGCCAGCAGCTTCCTGCGGGGGACCGGGGAGACCCAGTACTTC. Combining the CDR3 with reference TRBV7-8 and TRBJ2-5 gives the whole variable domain GAGVSQSPRYKVAKRGQDVALRCDPISGHVSLFWYQQALGQGPEFLTYFQNEAQLDKSGLPSDRFFAERPEGSVSTLKIQRTQQEDSAVYLCASSFLRGTGETQYFGPGTRLLVL.

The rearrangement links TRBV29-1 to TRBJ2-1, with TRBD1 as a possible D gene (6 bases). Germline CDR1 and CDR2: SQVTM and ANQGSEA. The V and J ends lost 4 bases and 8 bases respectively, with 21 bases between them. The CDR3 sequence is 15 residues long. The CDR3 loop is CSVAQGLGQIDEQFF. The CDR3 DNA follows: TGCAGCGTTGCCCAGGGGCTAGGGCAGATCGATGAGCAGTTCTTC.

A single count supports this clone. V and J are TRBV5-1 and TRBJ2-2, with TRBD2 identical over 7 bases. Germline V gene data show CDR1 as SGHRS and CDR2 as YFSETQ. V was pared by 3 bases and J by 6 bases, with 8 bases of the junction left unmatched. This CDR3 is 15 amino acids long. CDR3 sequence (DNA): TGCGCCAGCAGCTCGAACGGGGGGTCCGCCGGGGAGCTGTTTTTT. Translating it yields CASSSNGGSAGELFF.

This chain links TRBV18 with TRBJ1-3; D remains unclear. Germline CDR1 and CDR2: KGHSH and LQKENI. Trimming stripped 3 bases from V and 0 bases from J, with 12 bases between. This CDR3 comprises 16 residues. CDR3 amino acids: CASSPLQGSSGNTIYF. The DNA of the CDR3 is TGTGCCAGCTCACCCCTTCAAGGGAGCTCTGGAAACACCATATATTTT. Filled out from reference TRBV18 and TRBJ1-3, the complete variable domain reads NAGVMQNPRHLVRRRGQEARLRCSPMKGHSHVYWYRQLPEEGLKFMVYLQKENIIDESGMPKERFSAEFPKEGPSILRIQQVVRGDSAAYFCASSPLQGSSGNTIYFGEGSWLTVV.

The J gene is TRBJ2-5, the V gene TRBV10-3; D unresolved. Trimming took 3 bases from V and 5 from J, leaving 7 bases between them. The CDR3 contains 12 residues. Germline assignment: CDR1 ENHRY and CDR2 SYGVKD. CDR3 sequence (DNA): TGTGCCATCAGTGAACTAAGGGAGACCCAGTACTTC. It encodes CAISELRETQYF.